The T cell receptor (beta chain) under discussion was sequenced for a study of cytotoxic CD8 clonotypes in ibrutinib-treated CLL. Study as a whole: Partial response occurred in approximately 25 patients and complete response in 2; at median roughly 74 months, about 14 remained remitted and about 12 progressed.

V gave up 6 bases and J gave up 4 bases, with 10 bases separating them. The CDR3 is 13 residues long. Germline V gene lookup returns CDR1 SGHTA and CDR2 FQGNSA. A remark on this clone: Its target is unknown.

General study points: Clonality was higher at baseline than in age-matched healthy donors and tracked circulating CD8+ T-cell counts. Samples from sustained-remission and progressing patients were taken at different times.

Sequencing was designed to attain a depth spanning 1 in 200,000 to 1 in 1 million T cells. The protocol was immunoSEQ multiplex PCR, while the TCRdb copy is restricted to in-frame clones and leaves out a portion. Among roughly 180,000 clones listed, around 70% were seen once. The TCR sequence derives from a human donor with chronic lymphocytic leukemia. Here the sequenced sample was PBMCs, taken after 24 months of ibrutinib treatment. The chain is built from TRBV7-2 and TRBJ1-3; no reliable D call. The CDR3: CASRQSLGNTIYF. CDR3 nucleotides: TGTGCCAGCAGGCAGAGTCTAGGAAACACCATATATTTT.